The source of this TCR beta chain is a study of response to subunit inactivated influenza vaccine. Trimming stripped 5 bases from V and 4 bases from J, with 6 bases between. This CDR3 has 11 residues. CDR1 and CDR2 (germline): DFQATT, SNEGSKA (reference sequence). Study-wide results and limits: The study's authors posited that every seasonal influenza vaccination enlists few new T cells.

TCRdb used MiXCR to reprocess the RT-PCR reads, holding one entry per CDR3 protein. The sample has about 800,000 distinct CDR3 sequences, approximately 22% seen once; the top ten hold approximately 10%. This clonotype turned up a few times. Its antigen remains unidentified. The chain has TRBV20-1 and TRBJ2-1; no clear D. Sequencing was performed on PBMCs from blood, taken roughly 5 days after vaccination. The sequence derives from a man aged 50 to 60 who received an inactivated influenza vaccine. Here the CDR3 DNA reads TGCAGTGCTGCTGGGTACAATGAGCAGTTCTTC. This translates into CSAAGYNEQFF.